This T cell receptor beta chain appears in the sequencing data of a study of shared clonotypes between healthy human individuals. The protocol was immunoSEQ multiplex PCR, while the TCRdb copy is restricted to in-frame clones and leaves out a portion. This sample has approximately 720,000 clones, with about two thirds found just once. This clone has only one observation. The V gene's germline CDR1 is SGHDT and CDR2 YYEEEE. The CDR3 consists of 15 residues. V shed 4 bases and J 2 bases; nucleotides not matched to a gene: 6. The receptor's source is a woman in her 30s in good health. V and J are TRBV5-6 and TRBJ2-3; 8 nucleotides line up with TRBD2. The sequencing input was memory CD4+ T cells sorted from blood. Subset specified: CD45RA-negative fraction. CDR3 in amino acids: CASSTLADFTDTQYF. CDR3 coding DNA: TGTGCCAGCAGCACACTAGCGGATTTCACAGATACGCAGTATTTT.